The text below deals with one T cell receptor (beta chain). Its antigen is unidentified. This entry belongs to a study of shared clonotypes between healthy human individuals. Whole-study findings and limits: The genetic and exposure-history diversity represented was limited by few donors. It was anticipated that sequencing depth would influence how many clonotypes donors shared. On the whole, naive subsets had larger estimated richness than memory subsets had.

V lost 5 bases to trimming and J lost 4 bases, with 15 bases between them. Germline V gene sequence: CDR1 SGHNT, CDR2 YYREEE (reference sequence). The CDR3 totals 14 residues. As processed by the authors: Filtering of immunoSEQ junctional sequences could not match full-length read filtering. Sequencing was performed with immunoSEQ multiplex PCR; in TCRdb, only in-frame clones are kept and a portion is missing. The D gene and trimming were derived from the DNA, and the V and J assignments and clone size from that table. The table lists about 2.4 million clones, over 85% of them singletons. The source of this sequence is a young man in good health. This rearrangement joins TRBV5-4 to TRBJ1-2, with D possibly being TRBD1 (6 bases). The sample taken for sequencing was naive CD4+ T cells sorted from blood. This sample's subset: CD45RA+ positively selected. The CDR3 region is CASRRMGGPYGYTF. The CDR3, as DNA: TGTGCCAGCAGGCGTATGGGGGGCCCCTATGGCTACACCTTC.